This record covers a single T cell receptor beta chain. Its target is unknown. The CDR3 length is 17 residues. Germline lookup yields CDR1 MNHEY and CDR2 SMNVEV (reference sequence). V was clipped by 2 bases and J by 1 base, with 18 bases between them. This sample was included in a study of T cell repertoires in cytomegalovirus infection. The wider study: HLA-C-restricted CMV epitopes, recently identified, and well-studied HLA-B-restricted ones were used by the study. Indicated by public TCR beta signatures were CMV infection and matching HLA type.

TCRdb re-analysed the reads in MiXCR, keeping a single row per CDR3 protein. The table shows about a million distinct CDR3 sequences, with around 32% occurring only once. Study-level findings and limits: Within the response measured ex vivo, HLA-C-restricted CMV-specific TCR beta clonotypes were dominant. Based on cumulative public TCR beta family frequency, carriers of CMV plus the relevant HLA were identified.

The TCR originated in a human donor in good health (CMV status not recorded). Some clones in this sample may be carry-over from other donors' samples. The rearrangement links TRBV27 to TRBJ2-7; possibly TRBD1 for D (8 bases). The source was cultured CD8+ T cells from PBMCs, collected from culture after CMV antigen stimulation. In DNA, the CDR3 is TGTGCCAGCAGTTTACCTATCCTACAGGGGGGGTCCTACGAGCAGTACTTC. Residues: CASSLPILQGGSYEQYF.